The TCR beta chain described here comes from a study of T-cell reconstitution after alpha-beta-depleted transplantation in children. Germline CDR1 and CDR2: SGDLS and YYNGEE. Unmatched junction bases numbered 8, after V lost 3 bases and J lost 7 bases. The CDR3 runs to 16 residues. Unique molecular identifiers were used to barcode this TCRbeta library. Each CDR3 protein is one row after TCRdb ran MiXCR on the PCR reads. The sample has about 640,000 distinct CDR3 sequences, roughly 17% seen once; the top ten hold 1.1%. The material sequenced was PBMCs from the stem cell graft donor, taken from the stem cell graft. The source is a human donor who donated a stem cell graft to a child with acute myeloid leukemia. The J gene is TRBJ1-6, the V gene TRBV9; TRBD1 matches 9 bases. The CDR3 region is CASSAGTGQDNSPLHF. The CDR3, as DNA: TGTGCCAGCAGCGCGGGGACAGGGCAGGACAATTCACCCCTCCACTTT.